This TCR beta chain was sequenced for a study of T cell repertoires in cytomegalovirus infection. Overall study context: Public TCR beta signatures marked donors with CMV infection and the matching HLA. Study-level points and caveats: The ex vivo response showed dominance by HLA-C-restricted CMV-specific TCR beta clonotypes. Carriers of CMV and the relevant HLA type were discriminated by public TCR beta frequency.

The CDR3 is 14 residues long. Germline assignment: CDR1 SGHTA and CDR2 FQGNSA. V lost 5 bases to trimming and J lost 10 bases; unmatched junction nucleotides: 5. This clonotype was observed at least ten times. As yet, its antigen is unknown. Via MiXCR, TCRdb re-called the reads, giving one row per CDR3 protein. The sample holds some 110,000 distinct CDR3 sequences, over 9% seen once. Sequenced sample: PBMCs, sequenced either directly or after in vitro stimulation (not recorded which). The TCR sequence derives from a human donor in good health (CMV status not recorded). Some clones in this sample may be carry-over from other donors' samples. This rearrangement joins TRBV7-2 to TRBJ2-1; 13 bases match TRBD2. The CDR3 reads CASSAGLAGVEQFF. The CDR3 DNA follows: TGTGCCAGCAGCGCAGGACTAGCGGGAGTCGAGCAGTTCTTC.